This TCR beta chain was profiled in a study of blood T cell repertoires in COVID-19. Overall study context: Sample material is recorded as cDNA or gDNA derived from T cells, B-cell-depleted T cells, or PBMCs.

This clone was picked up one time. Profiled with immunoSEQ multiplex PCR; TCRdb holds only in-frame clones, not every one. The table lists some 400,000 clones, roughly nine tenths of them singletons. Trimming removed 4 bases from V and 2 bases from J; junction bases left unmatched: 11. Germline CDR1 LNHDA, CDR2 SQIVND (reference sequence). The CDR3 has 17 amino acids. Participants had their cohort set by participant-reported clinical history. The clonotype was recovered from a woman in her thirties or forties who had been exposed to COVID-19. The source material was PBMCs or T cells enriched from blood (not recorded which). This sequence joins TRBV19 and TRBJ2-3, with 8 bases fitting TRBD2. Written as DNA, the CDR3 is TGTGCCAGTAGTACCCACCCGGGGGGGTGGGACACAGATACGCAGTATTTT. Protein sequence: CASSTHPGGWDTDTQYF. Full variable domain (rest looked up from reference TRBV19 and TRBJ2-3): DGGITQSPKYLFRKEGQNVTLSCEQNLNHDAMYWYRQDPGQGLRLIYYSQIVNDFQKGDIAEGYSVSREKKESFPLTVTSAQKNPTAFYLCASSTHPGGWDTDTQYFGPGTRLTVL.